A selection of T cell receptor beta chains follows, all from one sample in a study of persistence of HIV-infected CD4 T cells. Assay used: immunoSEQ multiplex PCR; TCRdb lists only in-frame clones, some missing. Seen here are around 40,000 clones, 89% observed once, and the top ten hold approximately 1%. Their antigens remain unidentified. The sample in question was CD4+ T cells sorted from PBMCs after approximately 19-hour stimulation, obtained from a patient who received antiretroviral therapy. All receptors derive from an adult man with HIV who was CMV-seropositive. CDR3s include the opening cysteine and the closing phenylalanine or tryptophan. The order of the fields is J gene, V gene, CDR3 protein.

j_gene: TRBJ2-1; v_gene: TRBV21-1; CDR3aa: CASSKEGCQGYEQFF
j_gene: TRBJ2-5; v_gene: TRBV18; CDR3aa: CASSPRTGLGTQYF
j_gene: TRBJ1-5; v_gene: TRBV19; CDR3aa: CASSIGQGYSNQPQHF
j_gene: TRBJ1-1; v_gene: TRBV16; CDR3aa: CASSPNRGMNTEAFF
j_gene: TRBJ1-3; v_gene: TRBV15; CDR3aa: CATSRDSSGNTIYF
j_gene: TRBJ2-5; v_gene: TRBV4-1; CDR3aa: CASSQEGTGYETQYF
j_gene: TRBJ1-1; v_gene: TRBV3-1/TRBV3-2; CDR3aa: CASSHGRGSTEAFF
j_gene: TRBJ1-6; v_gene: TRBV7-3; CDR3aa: CASSASVNSPLHF
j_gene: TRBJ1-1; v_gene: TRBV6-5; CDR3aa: CASRKPQGTEAFF
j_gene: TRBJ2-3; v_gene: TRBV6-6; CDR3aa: CATSRAVTDTQYF
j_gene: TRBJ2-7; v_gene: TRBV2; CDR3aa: CASSELIGQGSEQYF
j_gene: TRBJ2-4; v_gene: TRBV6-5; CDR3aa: CASSVDRLAKNIQYF
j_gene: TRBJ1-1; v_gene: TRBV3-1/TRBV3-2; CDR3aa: CASSRLQGNTEAFF
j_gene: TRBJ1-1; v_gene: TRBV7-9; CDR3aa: CASSRQGNTEAFF
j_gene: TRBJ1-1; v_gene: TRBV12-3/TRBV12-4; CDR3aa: CASGGRAEAFF
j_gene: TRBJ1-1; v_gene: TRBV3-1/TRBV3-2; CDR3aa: CASSQDYTEAFF
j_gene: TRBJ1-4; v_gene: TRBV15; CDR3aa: CATSRGRQNEKLFF
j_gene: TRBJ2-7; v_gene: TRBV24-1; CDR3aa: CATSDSGTGGYEQYF
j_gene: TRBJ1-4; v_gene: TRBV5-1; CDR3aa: CASSLGPGQSNEKLFF
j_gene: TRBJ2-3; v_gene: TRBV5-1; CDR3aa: CASSLGGDTQYF